This is a list of T cell receptor beta chains from one sample in a study of vaccination effects on CD4 cells after COVID-19. Here immunoSEQ multiplex PCR was the method, and the copy in TCRdb shows in-frame clones only, minus some. The table includes 45,000 or so clones, 70% to 80% detected once. No antigen has been assigned to these receptors. Sample: CD4+ T cells from PBMCs cultured without peptide, taken before COVID-19 vaccination. All receptors come from a human donor who had a prior SARS-CoV-2 infection. Both conserved end residues are part of each CDR3. A D gene is named only where the DNA matches it firmly. Clone size is not always given. Where it is, it says once, few, many or a class for expanded clones.

V	D	J	size	CDR3	DNA
TRBV7-9	TRBD1	TRBJ1-4	-	CASSQRQGALGNEKLFF	TGTGCCAGCAGCCAGAGACAGGGGGCTCTAGGTAATGAAAAACTGTTTTTT
TRBV5-1	-	TRBJ2-1	-	CASSLATLWAGSRFSYNEQFF	TGCGCCAGCAGCTTGGCTACTCTGTGGGCAGGTTCCCGATTCTCCTACAATGAGCAGTTCTTC
TRBV7-2	TRBD2	TRBJ2-7	-	CASSLEHAGGHEQYF	TGTGCCAGCAGCTTAGAGCACGCGGGGGGTCACGAGCAGTACTTC
TRBV4-3	-	TRBJ1-1	-	CASSQAPLRAEAFF	TGCGCCAGCAGCCAAGCTCCCCTGAGGGCTGAAGCTTTCTTT
TRBV4-2	-	TRBJ1-6	-	CASSQGEGGNYNSPLHF	TGTGCCAGCAGCCAAGGCGAAGGAGGGAACTATAATTCACCCCTCCACTTT
TRBV9	-	TRBJ2-2	-	CASSGTVTGELFF	TGTGCCAGCAGCGGGACGGTTACCGGGGAGCTGTTTTTT
TRBV2	-	TRBJ2-7	-	CASIYGGYEQYF	TGTGCCAGCATCTACGGAGGGTACGAGCAGTACTTC
TRBV18	-	TRBJ2-6	-	CASSPRVDYSGANVLTF	TGTGCCAGCTCACCTCGCGTGGACTACTCTGGGGCCAACGTCCTGACTTTC
TRBV18	-	TRBJ1-4	few	CASSPPGLNEKLFF	TGTGCCAGCTCACCACCAGGTTTGAATGAAAAACTGTTTTTT
TRBV6-6	-	TRBJ2-7	-	CASRTNYEQYF	TGTGCCAGCAGGACAAACTACGAGCAGTACTTC
TRBV7-9	TRBD2	TRBJ2-1	-	CASSLTLAGEANEQFF	TGTGCCAGCAGCTTAACTCTAGCGGGAGAAGCGAATGAGCAGTTCTTC
TRBV14	-	TRBJ1-4	once	CASSQEIGVREKLFF	TGTGCCAGCAGCCAAGAAATCGGGGTGCGGGAAAAACTGTTTTTT
TRBV7-9	TRBD1	TRBJ1-2	-	CASSYRQGPNYGYTF	TGTGCCAGCAGCTATAGACAGGGACCTAACTATGGCTACACCTTC
TRBV7-9	TRBD2	TRBJ2-1	-	CASSQKGLAGGTEQFF	TGTGCCAGCAGCCAAAAGGGACTAGCGGGGGGGACAGAGCAGTTCTTC
TRBV24-1	-	TRBJ2-1	-	CATSAGWKNEQFF	TGTGCCACCAGTGCAGGGTGGAAGAATGAGCAGTTCTTC
TRBV3-1/TRBV3-2	TRBD2	TRBJ2-1	-	CASSQDSASGAQFF	TGTGCCAGCAGCCAAGATTCGGCTAGCGGGGCGCAGTTCTTC
TRBV5-5	-	TRBJ1-2	-	CASSLVAGGGYTF	TGTGCCAGCAGCTTGGTGGCAGGTGGTGGCTACACCTTC
TRBV18	TRBD1	TRBJ2-7	-	CASSPIDRGAPYEQYF	TGTGCCAGCTCACCCATCGACAGGGGTGCACCCTACGAGCAGTACTTC
TRBV9	TRBD1	TRBJ1-4	few	CASSERQGDFEKLFF	TGTGCCAGCAGCGAACGACAGGGGGACTTTGAAAAACTGTTTTTT
TRBV24-1	-	TRBJ2-3	-	CATRYSLSTDTQYF	TGTGCCACCAGGTATAGTCTATCCACAGATACGCAGTATTTT
TRBV30	TRBD1	TRBJ2-5	-	CAWMNRGLEETQYF	TGTGCCTGGATGAACAGGGGGCTCGAAGAGACCCAGTACTTC
TRBV11-3	TRBD1	TRBJ1-2	-	CASSLGGTATYGYTF	TGTGCCAGCAGCTTAGGCGGGACAGCTACTTATGGCTACACCTTC